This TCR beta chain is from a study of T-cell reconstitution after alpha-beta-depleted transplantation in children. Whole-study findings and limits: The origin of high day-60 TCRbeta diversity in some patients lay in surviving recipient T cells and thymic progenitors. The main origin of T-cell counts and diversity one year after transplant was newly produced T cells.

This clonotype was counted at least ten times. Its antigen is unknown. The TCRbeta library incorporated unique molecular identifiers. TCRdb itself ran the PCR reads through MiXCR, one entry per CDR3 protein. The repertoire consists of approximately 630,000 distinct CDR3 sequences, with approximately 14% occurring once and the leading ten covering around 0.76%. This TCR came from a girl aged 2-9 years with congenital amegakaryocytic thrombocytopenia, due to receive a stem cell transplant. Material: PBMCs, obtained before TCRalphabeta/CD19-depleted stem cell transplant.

CDR3 DNA sequence: TGTGCCATCAGGCCCAGCGGGAGGGCCCAACTGAGCTCCTACAATGAGCAGTTCTTC. Its translation: CAIRPSGRAQLSSYNEQFF. The gene calls are TRBV10-3 and TRBJ2-1; 10 positions agree with TRBD2. CDR1 is ENHRY and CDR2 is SYGVKD in the germline V gene. After removal of 6 bases from V and 0 bases from J, the junction contained 14 bases not matched to a gene. This CDR3 region has 19 residues.